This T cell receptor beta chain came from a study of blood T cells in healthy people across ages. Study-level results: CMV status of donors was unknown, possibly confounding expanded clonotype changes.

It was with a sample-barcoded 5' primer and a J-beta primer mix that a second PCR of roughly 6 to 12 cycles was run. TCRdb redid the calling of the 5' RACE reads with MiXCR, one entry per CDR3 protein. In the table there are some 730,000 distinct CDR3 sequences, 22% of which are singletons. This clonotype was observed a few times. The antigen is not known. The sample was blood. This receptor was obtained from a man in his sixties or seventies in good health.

As DNA, the CDR3 is TGCAGTGCCGAAAGGACAGGTTTCACCGGGGAGCTGTTTTTT. Translation gives CSAERTGFTGELFF. The chain carries TRBV20-1 and TRBJ2-2, with 7 nucleotides matching TRBD1. This CDR3 is built from 14 residues. Looked up from germline, CDR1 is DFQATT and CDR2 is SNEGSKA (reference sequence). The junction had 8 bases not matched to a gene; V was cut back by 6 bases and J by 4 bases.